The 11 T cell receptor beta chains in this list originate from one sample, sequenced in a study of metastatic and nonmetastatic thyroid tumors (dated by TCRdb to 2018 to 2020). No patient had received any treatment before thyroid surgery. The receptor library was made with PCR. Instrument used: Illumina HiSeq 4000. The raw public reads went through TCRdb reprocessing: fastp at Q25, MiXCR clone calling, in-frame beta chains kept. The sample table contains roughly 36,000 clones; only one count was recorded for roughly 27% of them. Of the sample, roughly a tenth is held by the ten largest clones. Material for sequencing was blood. Every receptor here comes from a female donor with papillary thyroid cancer or a benign thyroid nodule (not recorded which). Some clones in this sample may be carry-over from other donors' samples.

The chain employs TRBV11-1 and TRBJ1-2; D is undetermined. The CDR3 consists of 19 residues. Germline lookup yields CDR1 SGHAT and CDR2 FQDESV (reference sequence). V was pared by 4 bases and J by 5 bases, with 29 bases between. The CDR3 region has the DNA TGTGCCAGCAGCTCGGGCCGATCGGGATTACCTTACTCATCGTATGGCTACACCTTC. Its translation: CASSSGRSGLPYSSYGYTF.

This clone was picked up many times. The chain carries TRBV5-1 and TRBJ1-1; D perhaps matches TRBD1 (5 bases). The V end lost 10 bases, the J end lost 2 bases, and 18 bases lay between the germline ends. The germline gives CDR1 SGHRS, CDR2 YFSETQ. The CDR3 consists of 14 residues. CDR3 DNA sequence: TGCGCCTCCAGGAGGGACTGGGGCAACACTGAAGCTTTCTTT. Its translation: CASRRDWGNTEAFF. Drawing the rest from reference TRBV5-1 and TRBJ1-1, the complete variable domain is KAGVTQTPRYLIKTRGQQVTLSCSPISGHRSVSWYQQTPGQGLQFLFEYFSETQRNKGNFPGRFSGRQFSNSRSEMNVSTLELGDSALYLCASRRDWGNTEAFFGQGTRLTVV.

V and J are TRBV24-1 and TRBJ1-2; the match to TRBD1 covers 7 bases. V shed 11 bases and J 9 bases; nucleotides not matched to a gene: 17. This CDR3 has 14 residues. Germline lookup yields CDR1 KGHDR and CDR2 SFDVKD. CDR3 sequence reads: CAIRRCDRVMCYTF. CDR3 coding DNA: TGTGCCATCAGAAGGTGTGACAGGGTTATGTGCTACACCTTC.

This clone was recorded many times. V is TRBV27 and J is TRBJ2-3; the match to TRBD2 covers 12 bases. Germline lookup yields CDR1 MNHEY and CDR2 SMNVEV (reference sequence). Trimming cost V 4 bases and J 6 bases; bases outside gene matches: 8. This CDR3 region has 16 residues. CDR3 nucleotides: TGTGCCAGCAGTTACGGGACTAGCGGGCGTGATGATACGCAGTATTTT. Translation: CASSYGTSGRDDTQYF.

The V call is TRBV28, the J call TRBJ1-2, with D unresolved. The CDR3 covers 14 residues. V was pared by 5 bases and J by 4 bases, with 14 bases between. Germline V gives CDR1 MDHEN, CDR2 SYDVKM. The DNA for the CDR3 is TGTGCCAGCAGTCCCCCCGAAAGGGTCTATGGCTACACCTTC. This encodes CASSPPERVYGYTF.

Many counts were recorded for this clone. V is TRBV5-4 and J is TRBJ2-5; TRBD1 agrees at 10 bases. Germline CDR1 SGHNT, CDR2 YYREEE (reference sequence). Unmatched junction bases numbered 4, after V lost 3 bases and J lost 5 bases. The CDR3 consists of 14 residues. The CDR3: CASSSRQGAETQYF. CDR3 bases: TGTGCCAGCAGCTCACGACAGGGGGCGGAGACCCAGTACTTC. Drawing the rest from reference TRBV5-4 and TRBJ2-5, the complete variable domain is ETGVTQSPTHLIKTRGQQVTLRCSSQSGHNTVSWYQQALGQGPQFIFQYYREEENGRGNFPPRFSGLQFPNYSSELNVNALELDDSALYLCASSSRQGAETQYFGPGTRLLVL.

The chain has TRBV20-1 and TRBJ2-1; 7 nucleotides agree with TRBD2. Trimming removed 3 bases from V and 12 bases from J; junction bases left unmatched: 8. Germline V CDR1 and CDR2: DFQATT, SNEGSKA (reference sequence). The CDR3 extends over 12 amino acids. CDR3 sequence reads: CSARRPAGSQFF. CDR3 bases: TGCAGTGCTAGGCGCCCAGCGGGGTCGCAGTTCTTC.

This clone was observed many times. A much larger clone lies a single base off, so this may be a read error. The rearrangement uses TRBV19 and TRBJ2-4; D unclear. In germline, CDR1 is LNHDA, CDR2 SQIVND (reference sequence). V was shortened by 0 bases and J by 5 bases, with 11 bases between the two germline ends. CDR3 size: 15 residues. The CDR3 spells CASSIDQAEENIQYF. The CDR3, as DNA: TGTGCCAGTAGTATAGATCAGGCCGAGGAAAACATTCAGTACTTC.

This clone was picked up many times. The J gene is TRBJ1-3, the V gene TRBV27; 10 positions match TRBD1. This CDR3 region has 16 residues. V lost 5 bases and J lost 4; bases outside the gene matches: 8. Germline lookup yields CDR1 MNHEY and CDR2 SMNVEV (reference sequence). This chain's CDR3 is CASSRSWTGGGNTIYF. For the CDR3, the DNA is TGTGCCAGCAGTCGATCGTGGACAGGGGGAGGAAACACCATATATTTT.

This clone was picked up many times. The CDR3 region is CASSVDGSNQPQHF. In nucleotides, the CDR3 is TGTGCCAGCAGCGTAGATGGTAGCAATCAGCCCCAGCATTTT. This chain links TRBV9 with TRBJ1-5; D call uncertain. The CDR3 runs to 14 residues. The V gene lost 0 bases and the J gene lost 0 bases, with 4 bases spanning the gap. From germline, CDR1 is SGDLS and CDR2 YYNGEE. Full variable domain (rest looked up from reference TRBV9 and TRBJ1-5): DSGVTQTPKHLITATGQRVTLRCSPRSGDLSVYWYQQSLDQGLQFLIQYYNGEERAKGNILERFSAQQFPDLHSELNLSSLELGDSALYFCASSVDGSNQPQHFGDGTRLSIL.

V usage is TRBV6-1 and J usage is TRBJ2-1; 9 bases fit TRBD1. This CDR3 has 15 amino acids. Germline V CDR1 and CDR2: MNHNS, SASEGT. V gave up 1 base and J gave up 5 bases; unmatched junction bases: 3. Here the CDR3 DNA reads TGTGCCAGCAGTGAAGGGACAGGGGACCACAATGAGCAGTTCTTC. This translates into CASSEGTGDHNEQFF.